A single sample gave rise to the 2 T cell receptor beta chains below, sequenced in a study of post-analysis software for immune sequencing data. Regarding the study as a whole: Roughly five TRBV segments appeared more often in patients than in controls, and TRBV5-6, TRBV5-1 and TRBV20-1 were among these.

Libraries were made from TCR beta cDNA, and they carried unique molecular identifiers. TCRdb passed the PCR reads through MiXCR, listing each CDR3 protein once. The data show about 810,000 distinct CDR3 sequences, 53% seen once. No antigen is known for these receptors. Material: blood. Receptors were obtained from a girl aged 10-17 years with multiple sclerosis.

The J gene is TRBJ1-2, the V gene TRBV29-1; TRBD1 matches 7 bases. Per germline, CDR1 SQVTM and CDR2 ANQGSEA. J gave up 7 bases and V 6 bases, and 5 bases lay outside the gene matches. This CDR3 has 11 amino acids. The DNA for the CDR3 is TGCAGCGTGGGGAACAGGGGTGGCTACACCTTC. This sequence encodes CSVGNRGGYTF.

The chain links TRBV29-1 to TRBJ2-7; 11 nucleotides align to TRBD1. Per germline, CDR1 SQVTM and CDR2 ANQGSEA. There are 13 residues in the CDR3. Unmatched junction bases numbered 4, after V lost 5 bases and J lost 4 bases. Here the CDR3 DNA reads TGCAGCGTTTTTGGACAGGGGGCGTACGAGCAGTACTTC. As protein: CSVFGQGAYEQYF.